This TCR beta chain was sequenced during a study of identical twins. Germline loops: CDR1 MNHNS, CDR2 SASEGT. Trimming took 9 bases from V and 2 from J; bases not matched to a gene: 6. CDR3 length: 14 residues. Template switching added a universal primer binding site, and final cDNA carried unique molecular identifiers. TCRdb used MiXCR to reprocess the 5' RACE reads, holding one entry per CDR3 protein. The sample consists of 450,000 or so distinct CDR3 sequences, approximately 24% of them appearing once. The same data also went into a second study, on T cells expressing NK-cell markers. From that report: Eight donors were sequenced, of whom seven were HCMV-seropositive, while the remaining one was HCMV-seronegative.

This TCR derives from a woman between 18 and 30 years old in good health. Sample: CD4+ T cells sorted from blood. The chain carries TRBV6-1 and TRBJ1-1; 10 bases match TRBD1. The CDR3 here is CASRQGAANTEAFF. The CDR3 nucleotides are TGTGCCAGTAGACAGGGGGCGGCCAACACTGAAGCTTTCTTT.